This T cell receptor beta chain was retrieved from a study of regulatory T cells in long-lasting Graves disease. On the study more broadly: Persistent cases took antithyroid drugs over 5 years and stayed TSH receptor antibody positive. Study results and limitations: Preferential use of TRBV28, TRBJ1-2 and TRBJ2-5 was seen in persistent disease.

Researchers made TCR beta libraries by using iRepertoire HTBI primers and running Arm-PCR on CDR3 regions. TCRdb reanalysed the multiplex PCR reads using MiXCR and keeps one entry per CDR3 protein. The sample records approximately 400,000 distinct CDR3 sequences, 23% being singletons. This clonotype was recorded a few times. Antigen: not known. Time point meaning: persistent/refractory GD, antithyroid drugs over 5 years with positive TRAb. The TCR library used RNA extracted from PBMCs. Each patient gave approximately 10 milliliters of EDTA-anticoagulated peripheral blood. CDR3 length: 14 amino acids. Germline V gene sequence: CDR1 MNHNS, CDR2 SASEGT. Trimming cost V 6 bases and J 3 bases, with 12 bases left between them.

The receptor was isolated from a female donor with Graves disease. This specimen was peripheral blood mononuclear cells (PBMCs), taken when the disease was refractory, from a patient treated with antithyroid drugs. The V gene is TRBV6-1, the J gene TRBJ1-5, with D possibly matching TRBD1 (5 bases). The CDR3 region is CASSRRDLNQPQHF. CDR3 nucleotide sequence: TGTGCCAGCAGCAGGCGGGACCTCAATCAGCCCCAGCATTTT.